The present entry profiles one T cell receptor beta chain with its context. Its target is unknown. The data were taken from a study of T cells after yellow fever vaccination. Whole-study results and caveats: Subsequent booster samples again held most clones from primary vaccination (around 96% CD4, about 85% CD8).

TCRdb re-analysed the 5' RACE reads in MiXCR, keeping a single row per CDR3 protein. The table has fewer than 350,000 distinct CDR3 sequences, 8% to 10% seen once. The sequencing here drew on PBMCs, taken on the day of the first yellow fever vaccination. This TCR came from a man between 18 and 29 years old who received the YFV17D yellow fever vaccine.

For the CDR3, the DNA is TGTGCCAGCAGCGTAACCGGGACAGGGGGAAGTGAGCAGTACTTC. Protein: CASSVTGTGGSEQYF. The chain links TRBV9 to TRBJ2-7; 11 nucleotides line up with TRBD1. V trimming: 1 base; J trimming: 7 bases; junction bases outside the gene matches: 7. Germline loops: CDR1 SGDLS, CDR2 YYNGEE. CDR3 length: 15 residues.